The sequence of this T cell receptor (beta chain) was determined in a study of control samples from healthy donors and cancer patients. The table came from immunoSEQ multiplex PCR; TCRdb's copy has only in-frame clones and leaves some out. The sample includes 99,000 or so clones, 83% of them seen just once. The V gene lost 5 bases and the J gene lost 0 bases, with 17 bases spanning the gap. There are 16 residues in the CDR3. The germline V gene encodes CDR1 MDHEN and CDR2 SYDVKM. This TCR derives from a woman in her forties or fifties in good health. Sequenced material: blood. The rearrangement joins TRBV28 to TRBJ2-7; perhaps TRBD1 as D (6 bases). This CDR3 is CASSRPPQGNSYEQYF. The CDR3 nucleotides are TGTGCCAGCAGTAGGCCCCCCCAGGGGAACTCCTACGAGCAGTACTTC. Using reference TRBV28 and TRBJ2-7 for the parts outside the CDR3, the full variable domain is DVKVTQSSRYLVKRTGEKVFLECVQDMDHENMFWYRQDPGLGLRLIYFSYDVKMKEKGDIPEGYSVSREKKERFSLILESASTNQTSMYLCASSRPPQGNSYEQYFGPGTRLTVT.